The 16 T cell receptor beta chains presented below share a single source sample, sequenced in a study of T cells in localized non-small cell lung cancer. Using immunoSEQ multiplex PCR, the repertoire was profiled, and TCRdb retains in-frame clones only, with some absent. The table lists under 150,000 clones, 89% of them singletons, with 1.7% in the top ten. Specimen: peripheral blood, collected before any cancer treatment. These receptors all stem from a female donor of 60 years or more with stage I lung adenocarcinoma.

The chain combines TRBV6-5 with TRBJ2-6, with a tentative D call TRBD1 (5 bases). The germline V gene has CDR1 MNHEY and CDR2 SVGAGI. The V and J ends lost 2 bases and 0 bases respectively, with 8 bases between them. The CDR3 is 16 amino acids. The CDR3, as DNA: TGTGCCAGCAGTTACCGACAGCCCTCTGGGGCCAACGTCCTGACTTTC. This translates into CASSYRQPSGANVLTF.

This clone showed up just a few times. The V call is TRBV2, the J call TRBJ2-5; possible D gene TRBD2, 5 bases. The V and J ends lost 7 bases and 2 bases respectively, with 20 bases between them. The germline gives CDR1 SNHLY, CDR2 FYNNEI. The CDR3 has 16 amino acids. CDR3 nucleotide sequence: TGTGCCAGCATCGAGCGGCCTAACCAACCTCAAGAGACCCAGTACTTC. This sequence encodes CASIERPNQPQETQYF.

The J gene is TRBJ2-7, the V gene TRBV7-6, with D perhaps given as TRBD1 or TRBD2 (5 bases each). V gave up 5 bases and J gave up 1 base, with 12 bases separating them. In germline, CDR1 is SGHVS, CDR2 FNYEAQ. The CDR3 extends over 14 amino acids. Here the CDR3 reads CASSLGDGSYEQYF. Here the CDR3 DNA reads TGTGCCAGCAGCCTCGGGGACGGATCCTACGAGCAGTACTTC.

The chain links TRBV11-3 to TRBJ2-2; D unclear. This CDR3 region has 12 residues. With 6 bases removed from V and 6 bases from J, the gap between germline ends came to 8 bases. Germline assignment: CDR1 SGHNT and CDR2 YENEEA. The CDR3 loop is CASRVGSGELFF. CDR3 coding DNA: TGTGCCAGCAGAGTTGGGTCCGGGGAGCTGTTTTTT.

This chain joins TRBV7-3 and TRBJ2-2; D unresolved. The CDR3 covers 15 residues. The V end was cut by 5 bases, the J end by 2 bases, with 12 bases between. Germline CDR1 reads SGHTA; CDR2 reads FQGTGA. The CDR3 sequence is CASSPGASNTGELFF. In nucleotides, the CDR3 is TGTGCCAGCAGCCCAGGTGCCAGCAACACCGGGGAGCTGTTTTTT.

The CDR3 sequence: CASSLGGTSGRGNEQFF. CDR3 DNA: TGTGCCAGCAGCTTAGGGGGTACTAGCGGGAGAGGAAATGAGCAGTTCTTC. This chain links TRBV7-6 with TRBJ2-1; 11 bases are a match to TRBD2. Germline trimming cut 1 base from V and 7 bases from J; bases unmatched to any gene: 9. CDR1 is SGHVS and CDR2 is FNYEAQ in the germline V gene. CDR3 length equals 17 residues.

V usage is TRBV5-5 and J usage is TRBJ1-2; 9 nucleotides align to TRBD1. The CDR3 spans 16 residues. Germline V gives CDR1 SGHKS, CDR2 YYEKEE (reference sequence). V trimming: 3 bases; J trimming: 0 bases; junction bases outside the gene matches: 6. CDR3 DNA sequence: TGTGCCAGCAGCTACGCCCGGGACAGGGCTAACTATGGCTACACCTTC. Translating it yields CASSYARDRANYGYTF.

This clone was detected only once. This chain joins TRBV6-1 and TRBJ2-2, with 10 positions matching TRBD2. This CDR3 contains 16 residues. Trimming at V came to 3 bases and at J to 6 bases, leaving 7 bases not matched to a gene. Germline lookup yields CDR1 MNHNS and CDR2 SASEGT. The CDR3 sequence: CASSELAGVFPGELFF. The CDR3 nucleotides are TGTGCCAGCAGTGAGCTAGCGGGAGTGTTTCCCGGGGAGCTGTTTTTT.

V is TRBV7-9 and J is TRBJ2-1; a weak D match, TRBD1 (6 bases). The CDR3 is made up of 14 amino acids. The V and J ends lost 3 bases and 2 bases respectively, with 8 bases between them. Germline lookup yields CDR1 SEHNR and CDR2 FQNEAQ (reference sequence). The CDR3 sequence: CASSFGTTYNEQFF. The CDR3 DNA reads TGTGCCAGCAGCTTCGGGACAACCTACAATGAGCAGTTCTTC. Full variable domain (missing parts from reference TRBV7-9 and TRBJ2-1): DTGVSQNPRHKITKRGQNVTFRCDPISEHNRLYWYRQTLGQGPEFLTYFQNEAQLEKSRLLSDRFSAERPKGSFSTLEIQRTEQGDSAMYLCASSFGTTYNEQFFGPGTRLTVL.

The CDR3 protein is CAWSWTGRGYTF. In nucleotides, the CDR3 is TGTGCCTGGAGTTGGACAGGGAGAGGCTACACCTTC. The chain is built from TRBV30 and TRBJ1-2; 8 nucleotides line up with TRBD1. The CDR3 is made up of 12 amino acids. Looked up from germline, CDR1 is GTSNPN and CDR2 is SVGIG (reference sequence). J was trimmed by 8 bases and V by 2 bases; bases with no gene match: 4.

The V call is TRBV27, the J call TRBJ2-7, with D tentatively TRBD1 (5 bases). The CDR3 length is 14 residues. Germline-derived CDR1 and CDR2 are MNHEY and SMNVEV (reference sequence). Trimming pared 3 bases from V and 3 bases from J, leaving 12 bases between. In DNA, the CDR3 is TGTGCCAGCAGTTTGAGGACAAGGGACTACGAGCAGTACTTC. Residues: CASSLRTRDYEQYF.

V is TRBV19 and J is TRBJ2-1, with TRBD2 matching 10 bases. Germline CDR1 is LNHDA and CDR2 is SQIVND (reference sequence). This CDR3 is 17 amino acids long. J was trimmed by 9 bases and V by 5 bases; bases with no gene match: 16. The CDR3 sequence is CASSWGTLAGVLSEQFF. The CDR3 nucleotides read TGTGCCAGTAGTTGGGGTACTCTAGCGGGAGTTCTGAGTGAGCAGTTCTTC.

The rearrangement joins TRBV5-6 to TRBJ2-1; D might be TRBD2 (5 bases). Trimming stripped 1 base from V and 2 bases from J, with 13 bases between. CDR1 and CDR2 (germline): SGHDT, YYEEEE. The CDR3 extends over 16 amino acids. DNA for the CDR3: TGTGCCAGCAGCTTGTATGGCGGGTTAGCCTACAATGAGCAGTTCTTC. Translating gives CASSLYGGLAYNEQFF.

The CDR3 coding sequence is TGTGCCAGCGGTTCCGGGACTAGCGGCTCCTACGAGCAGTACTTC. Residues: CASGSGTSGSYEQYF. The V and J genes are TRBV6-1 and TRBJ2-7; 11 bases agree with TRBD2. The CDR3 runs 15 residues. Germline-derived CDR1 and CDR2 are MNHNS and SASEGT. Trimming at V came to 8 bases and at J to 0 bases, leaving 6 bases not matched to a gene.

This clone was seen a handful of times. V gene TRBV7-9 combines with J gene TRBJ1-1; D is unclear. V dropped 5 bases and J dropped 1 base, with 8 bases sitting between them. Germline V CDR1 and CDR2: SEHNR, FQNEAQ (reference sequence). This CDR3 comprises 13 residues. Here the CDR3 reads CASSAISNTEAFF. CDR3 in DNA: TGTGCCAGCAGCGCCATCTCGAACACTGAAGCTTTCTTT.

The chain couples TRBV28 to TRBJ2-5, with a tentative D call TRBD1 (6 bases). Germline CDR1 reads MDHEN; CDR2 reads SYDVKM. V was pared by 8 bases and J by 7 bases, with 17 bases between. The CDR3 covers 13 residues. The CDR3 region has the DNA TGTGCCAGCCACCGGGACAATGAAGGGACCCAGTACTTC. Protein product: CASHRDNEGTQYF. The entire variable domain, with the rest obtained from reference TRBV28 and TRBJ2-5, is as follows: DVKVTQSSRYLVKRTGEKVFLECVQDMDHENMFWYRQDPGLGLRLIYFSYDVKMKEKGDIPEGYSVSREKKERFSLILESASTNQTSMYLCASHRDNEGTQYFGPGTRLLVL.